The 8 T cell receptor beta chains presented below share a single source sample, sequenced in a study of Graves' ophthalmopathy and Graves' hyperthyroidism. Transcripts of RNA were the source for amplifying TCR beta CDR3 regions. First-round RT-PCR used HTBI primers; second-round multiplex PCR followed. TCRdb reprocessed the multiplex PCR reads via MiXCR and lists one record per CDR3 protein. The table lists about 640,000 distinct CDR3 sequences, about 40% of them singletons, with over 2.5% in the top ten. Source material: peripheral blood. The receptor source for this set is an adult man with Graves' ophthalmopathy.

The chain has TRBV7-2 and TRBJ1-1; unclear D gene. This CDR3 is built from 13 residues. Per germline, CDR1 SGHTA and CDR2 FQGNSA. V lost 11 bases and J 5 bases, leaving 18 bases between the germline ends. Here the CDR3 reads CAWSQGGVTEAFF. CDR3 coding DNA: TGTGCCTGGAGTCAAGGAGGAGTGACTGAAGCTTTCTTT.

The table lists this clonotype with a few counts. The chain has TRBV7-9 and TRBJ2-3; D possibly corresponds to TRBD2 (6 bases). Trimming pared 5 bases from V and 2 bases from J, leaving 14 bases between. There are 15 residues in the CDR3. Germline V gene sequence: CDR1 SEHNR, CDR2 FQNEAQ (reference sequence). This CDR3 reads CASSPGGYVTDTQYF. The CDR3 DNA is TGTGCCAGCAGCCCTGGGGGGTATGTCACAGATACGCAGTATTTT.

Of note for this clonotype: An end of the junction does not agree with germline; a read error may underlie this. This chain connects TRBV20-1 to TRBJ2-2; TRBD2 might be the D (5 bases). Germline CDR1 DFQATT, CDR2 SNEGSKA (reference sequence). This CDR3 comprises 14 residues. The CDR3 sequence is CSARALLNTGELVF. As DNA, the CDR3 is TGCAGTGCTAGAGCCCTCTTGAACACCGGGGAGCTGGTTTTT.

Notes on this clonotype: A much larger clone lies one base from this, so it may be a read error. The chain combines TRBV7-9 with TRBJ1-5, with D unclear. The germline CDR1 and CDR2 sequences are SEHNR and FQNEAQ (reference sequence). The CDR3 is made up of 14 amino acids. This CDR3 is CASSLSSSNQPQRF. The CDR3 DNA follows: TGTGCCAGCAGCTTAAGCAGTTCCAATCAGCCCCAGCGTTTT.

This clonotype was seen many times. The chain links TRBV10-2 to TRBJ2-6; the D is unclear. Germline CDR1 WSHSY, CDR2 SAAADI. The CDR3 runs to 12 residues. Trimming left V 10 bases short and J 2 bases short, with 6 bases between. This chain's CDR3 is CATAPGANVLTF. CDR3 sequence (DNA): TGCGCCACTGCTCCTGGGGCCAACGTCCTGACTTTC.

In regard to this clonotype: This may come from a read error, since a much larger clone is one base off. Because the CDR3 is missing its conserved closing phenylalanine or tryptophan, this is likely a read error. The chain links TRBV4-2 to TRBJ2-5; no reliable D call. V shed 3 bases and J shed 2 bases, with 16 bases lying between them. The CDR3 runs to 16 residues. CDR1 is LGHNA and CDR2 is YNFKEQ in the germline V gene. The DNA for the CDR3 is TGTGCCAGCAGCCAGGGCCGAGGAGCTAGTCAAGAGACCCAGTACCTC. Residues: CASSQGRGASQETQYL.

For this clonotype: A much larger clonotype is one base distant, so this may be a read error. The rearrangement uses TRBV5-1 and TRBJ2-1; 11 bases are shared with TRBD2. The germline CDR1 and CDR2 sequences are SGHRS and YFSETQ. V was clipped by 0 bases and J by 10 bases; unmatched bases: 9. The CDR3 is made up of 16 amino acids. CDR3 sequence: CASSLALAGGPDEQFF. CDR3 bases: TGCGCCAGCAGCTTGGCATTAGCGGGAGGGCCTGACGAGCAGTTCTTC.

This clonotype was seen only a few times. The CDR3, as DNA: TGCGCCAGCAGCACGTCCCGAAGCACAGATACGCAGTATTTT. Amino acid sequence: CASSTSRSTDTQYF. The chain uses TRBV5-1 and TRBJ2-3; D unresolved. Germline CDR1 is SGHRS and CDR2 is YFSETQ. Trimming pared 4 bases from V and 0 bases from J, leaving 9 bases between. CDR3 length equals 14 residues.